One and the same sample provided the 22 T cell receptor beta chains below, sequenced in a study of blood T cell repertoires in COVID-19. This table comes from immunoSEQ multiplex PCR, and its TCRdb copy is limited to in-frame clones, with some not included. Here the sample spans around 39,000 clones, 80% to 90% being singletons. Material for sequencing was peripheral blood. Source of these receptors: a man between 40 and 49 years old with active COVID-19.

The chain is built from TRBV7-9 and TRBJ1-1; D gene unclear. Germline lookup yields CDR1 SEHNR and CDR2 FQNEAQ (reference sequence). The CDR3 has 12 amino acids. V dropped 6 bases and J dropped 4 bases, with 9 bases sitting between them. As DNA, the CDR3 is TGTGCCAGCAGTTTGAGTCCCACTGAAGCTTTCTTT. Translated, it gives CASSLSPTEAFF.

This clone was counted only a few times. The chain uses TRBV6-1 and TRBJ2-7, with TRBD2 identical over 8 bases. The CDR3 runs 16 residues. J gave up 7 bases and V 4 bases, and 15 bases lay outside the gene matches. CDR1 MNHNS and CDR2 SASEGT come from the germline V gene. The chain's CDR3 is CASSVPAGAPNGEQYF. The CDR3 region has the DNA TGTGCCAGCAGTGTTCCAGCGGGAGCCCCTAATGGGGAGCAGTACTTC.

In this sample, this clone turned up once. This CDR3 is CASSPTSGLAGGPGQFF. The CDR3 DNA follows: TGTGCCAGCAGCCCGACCTCAGGACTAGCGGGAGGGCCTGGGCAGTTCTTC. The chain links TRBV3-1 (or the pseudogene TRBV3-2) to TRBJ2-1; 15 bases map to TRBD2. This CDR3 has 17 amino acids. J lost 12 bases, V lost 4 bases, and 13 bases had no gene match. Germline V gives CDR1 LGHDT, CDR2 YNNKEL (reference sequence).

The gene calls are TRBV15 and TRBJ2-3; D possibly corresponds to TRBD2 (6 bases). The germline V gene encodes CDR1 LNHNV and CDR2 YYDKDF (reference sequence). This CDR3 region has 16 residues. Trimming left V 2 bases short and J 0 bases short, with 12 bases between. Written as DNA, the CDR3 is TGTGCCACCAGCAGACGACTAGGGACTAGCACAGATACGCAGTATTTT. This encodes CATSRRLGTSTDTQYF.

The chain couples TRBV7-9 to TRBJ2-1; possible D gene TRBD2, 5 bases. CDR3 length: 16 amino acids. CDR1 SEHNR and CDR2 FQNEAQ come from the germline V gene (reference sequence). V shed 3 bases and J shed 0 bases, with 12 bases lying between them. This chain's CDR3 is CASSFRKRSSYNEQFF. The CDR3 region has the DNA TGTGCCAGCAGCTTTAGGAAGCGGAGCTCCTACAATGAGCAGTTCTTC.

V gene TRBV5-1 combines with J gene TRBJ2-3; D is undetermined. With 0 bases removed from V and 0 bases from J, the gap between germline ends came to 5 bases. From germline, CDR1 is SGHRS and CDR2 YFSETQ. The CDR3 contains 14 residues. The chain's CDR3 is CASSLGQSTDTQYF. The CDR3 nucleotides read TGCGCCAGCAGCTTGGGGCAGAGCACAGATACGCAGTATTTT.

The CDR3 protein is CASGPSAGGTDTQYF. In DNA, the CDR3 is TGTGCCAGCGGCCCATCAGCGGGAGGGACAGATACGCAGTATTTT. The chain combines TRBV28 with TRBJ2-3; 10 positions match TRBD2. V was clipped by 8 bases and J by 3 bases; unmatched bases: 8. The CDR3 is 15 amino acids. Germline-derived CDR1 and CDR2 are MDHEN and SYDVKM.

The J gene is TRBJ2-5, the V gene TRBV10-3, with 11 bases that match TRBD2. The CDR3 contains 16 residues. V was clipped by 6 bases and J by 4 bases; unmatched bases: 10. Germline V gene lookup returns CDR1 ENHRY and CDR2 SYGVKD. CDR3 protein: CAISGSGRALGETQYF. The CDR3 coding sequence is TGTGCCATCAGCGGTAGCGGGAGGGCCCTGGGAGAGACCCAGTACTTC.

The rearrangement links TRBV6-6 to TRBJ1-2, with D possibly TRBD1 on 6 matching bases. CDR1 and CDR2 (germline): MNHNY, SVGAGI (reference sequence). Trimming stripped 6 bases from V and 6 bases from J, with 17 bases between. This CDR3 has 14 amino acids. The CDR3 DNA reads TGTGCCAGCAGATCCTCGCGGGGGCCCAATGGCTACACCTTC. Its translation: CASRSSRGPNGYTF.

This rearrangement joins TRBV18 to TRBJ1-2; D may be TRBD1 (5 bases). CDR1 is KGHSH, CDR2 LQKENI, per germline. Trimming pared 3 bases from V and 4 bases from J, leaving 9 bases between. This CDR3 spans 13 amino acids. CDR3 loop: CASSPGTAYGYTF. In DNA, the CDR3 is TGTGCCAGCTCACCGGGGACTGCCTATGGCTACACCTTC.

The chain recombines TRBV28 with TRBJ2-3, with D possibly being TRBD2 (6 bases). The germline CDR1 and CDR2 sequences are MDHEN and SYDVKM. The CDR3 contains 16 residues. The V end lost 7 bases, the J end lost 3 bases, and 20 bases lay between the germline ends. The CDR3 here is CASTKFLGGRTDTQYF. The CDR3 coding sequence is TGTGCCAGCACCAAGTTCTTGGGGGGTAGAACAGATACGCAGTATTTT.

This clone was counted only a few times. The chain carries TRBV7-9 and TRBJ1-6; perhaps TRBD1 as D (6 bases). There are 14 residues in the CDR3. Germline V gene data show CDR1 as SEHNR and CDR2 as FQNEAQ (reference sequence). V was clipped by 6 bases and J by 8 bases, with 14 bases between them. The CDR3 DNA is TGTGCCAGCAGGTCTGGGGGCCAGGATTCACCCCTCCACTTT. Protein: CASRSGGQDSPLHF.

This chain joins TRBV19 and TRBJ2-5; D may be TRBD1 (6 bases). Trimming removed 6 bases at V and 5 bases at J, with 19 bases between. CDR1 and CDR2 (germline): LNHDA, SQIVND (reference sequence). The CDR3 is 15 amino acids. The CDR3 DNA is TGTGCCAGTAGCCGGCGTTTAGGGGGACGGGAGACCCAGTACTTC. It specifies CASSRRLGGRETQYF.

The chain is built from TRBV19 and TRBJ2-7; possible D gene TRBD1, 6 bases. There are 14 residues in the CDR3. Trimming shortened V by 4 bases and J by 7 bases, and 17 bases separated the two germline ends. Germline V lookup: CDR1 LNHDA, CDR2 SQIVND (reference sequence). Here the CDR3 reads CASSTVPGAREQYF. CDR3 DNA: TGTGCCAGTAGTACAGTCCCAGGGGCAAGGGAGCAGTACTTC. Together with reference TRBV19 and TRBJ2-7, the CDR3 gives the full variable domain: DGGITQSPKYLFRKEGQNVTLSCEQNLNHDAMYWYRQDPGQGLRLIYYSQIVNDFQKGDIAEGYSVSREKKESFPLTVTSAQKNPTAFYLCASSTVPGAREQYFGPGTRLTVT.

The chain couples TRBV30 to TRBJ2-5; 7 nucleotides agree with TRBD2. The CDR3 loop spans 15 amino acids. Trimming at V came to 0 bases and at J to 4 bases, leaving 8 bases not matched to a gene. Germline CDR1 GTSNPN, CDR2 SVGIG (reference sequence). CDR3 protein: CAWSVGAGEGETQYF. In DNA, the CDR3 is TGTGCCTGGAGTGTTGGTGCGGGAGAAGGAGAGACCCAGTACTTC. The full variable domain, in which reference TRBV30 and TRBJ2-5 provide the parts outside the CDR3, is SQTIHQWPATLVQPVGSPLSLECTVEGTSNPNLYWYRQAAGRGLQLLFYSVGIGQISSEVPQNLSASRPQDRQFILSSKKLLLSDSGFYLCAWSVGAGEGETQYFGPGTRLLVL.

The J gene is TRBJ1-6, the V gene TRBV19; 9 bases are shared with TRBD1. The CDR3 is 16 residues long. Per the germline V gene, CDR1 is LNHDA and CDR2 is SQIVND (reference sequence). V shed 6 bases, J shed 8 bases, and the junction held 11 bases outside the gene matches. DNA for the CDR3: TGTGCCAGTAGACCCGGGACAGGGTACGGGGATTCACCCCTCCACTTT. Its protein product is CASRPGTGYGDSPLHF.

This clone was observed once. The CDR3 loop is CASRGQGVYGYTF. The CDR3 DNA reads as TGTGCCAGCAGGGGCCAGGGGGTCTATGGCTACACCTTC. The chain uses TRBV6-5 and TRBJ1-2; 7 bases agree with TRBD1. The CDR3 is made up of 13 amino acids. CDR1 is MNHEY, CDR2 SVGAGI, per germline. The V and J ends lost 6 bases and 4 bases, in that order; junction bases with no gene match: 5.

The V gene is TRBV20-1, the J gene TRBJ2-7; 11 nucleotides match TRBD2. CDR1 and CDR2 from the germline V gene are DFQATT and SNEGSKA (reference sequence). The trim removed 6 bases at V and 7 bases at J, leaving 11 bases unmatched. This CDR3 spans 14 amino acids. CDR3 protein: CSASRLAGRGEQYF. Written as DNA, the CDR3 is TGCAGTGCCAGTAGACTAGCGGGGAGGGGTGAGCAGTACTTC.

The V gene is TRBV7-8, the J gene TRBJ2-7, with unresolved D. In germline, CDR1 is SGHVS, CDR2 FQNEAQ. The ends were cut back, 6 bases at V and 1 base at J, with 13 bases in the middle. The CDR3 has 14 amino acids. In DNA form, the CDR3 reads TGTGCCAGCAGTCTCGACTCAACATCCTACGAGCAGTACTTC. This codes for CASSLDSTSYEQYF. Drawing the rest from reference TRBV7-8 and TRBJ2-7, the complete variable domain is GAGVSQSPRYKVAKRGQDVALRCDPISGHVSLFWYQQALGQGPEFLTYFQNEAQLDKSGLPSDRFFAERPEGSVSTLKIQRTQQEDSAVYLCASSLDSTSYEQYFGPGTRLTVT.

V usage is TRBV27 and J usage is TRBJ2-7; D may be TRBD1 (5 bases). In germline, CDR1 is MNHEY, CDR2 SMNVEV (reference sequence). V was trimmed by 2 bases and J by 3 bases, leaving 11 bases between them. This CDR3 is 14 amino acids long. CDR3 region: CASSLRAGYYEQYF. CDR3 DNA sequence: TGTGCCAGCAGTTTAAGGGCAGGGTACTACGAGCAGTACTTC.

This sequence joins TRBV24-1 and TRBJ1-5; D not resolved. This CDR3 region has 12 residues. V lost 3 bases to trimming and J lost 5 bases, with 4 bases between them. Looked up from germline, CDR1 is KGHDR and CDR2 is SFDVKD. The CDR3 DNA is TGTGCCACCAGTGATGTAGATCAGCCCCAGCATTTT. Translating it yields CATSDVDQPQHF.

This chain joins TRBV10-1 and TRBJ1-1; the D gene is possibly TRBD1 (6 bases). This CDR3 contains 15 residues. V shed 0 bases and J shed 4 bases, with 12 bases lying between them. Germline V gene sequence: CDR1 WNHNN, CDR2 SYGVQD (reference sequence). CDR3 residues: CASSESTRGSTEAFF. CDR3 coding DNA: TGCGCCAGCAGTGAGTCGACCAGGGGTAGCACTGAAGCTTTCTTT.